Shown below are 3 T cell receptor beta chains from a single sample sequenced in a study of T-cell memory formation after mild COVID-19. MiXCR, run by TCRdb on the 5' RACE reads, gives a single entry per CDR3 protein. The table includes 300,000 to 350,000 distinct CDR3 sequences, roughly 21% detected once. The sample was PBMCs or a T cell subset sorted from them (not recorded which). These receptors came from a man aged 18 to 30 who had mild COVID-19 (a few samples of this study predate the infection). Cell type and time point are not known.

This clonotype was detected ten times or more. This chain connects TRBV4-1 to TRBJ2-3; 9 bases match TRBD2. Germline CDR1 reads MGHRA; CDR2 reads YSYEKL. Trimming cost V 6 bases and J 0 bases; bases outside gene matches: 7. The CDR3 runs to 16 residues. The CDR3 protein is CASRTSGRGSTDTQYF. Written as DNA, the CDR3 is TGCGCCAGCAGGACTAGCGGCAGGGGTAGCACAGATACGCAGTATTTT.

This clonotype showed up many times. The J gene is TRBJ2-3, the V gene TRBV20-1, with D tentatively TRBD1 or TRBD2 (6 bases each). This CDR3 spans 14 amino acids. V was clipped by 4 bases and J by 1 base, with 12 bases between them. The V gene's germline CDR1 is DFQATT and CDR2 SNEGSKA (reference sequence). The chain's CDR3 is CSAIRGVGTDTQYF. The CDR3 nucleotides read TGCAGTGCTATAAGGGGGGTGGGCACAGATACGCAGTATTTT.

This rearrangement joins TRBV6-2 or TRBV6-3 to TRBJ1-1; a possible D gene is TRBD1 (5 bases). This CDR3 comprises 14 residues. Deletions cut 5 bases from V and 2 bases from J, with 12 bases between. Germline CDR1 MNHEY, CDR2 SVGEGT. CDR3 in amino acids: CASSTPTVNTEAFF. The CDR3 DNA sequence: TGTGCCAGCAGTACCCCGACAGTTAACACTGAAGCTTTCTTT.